This T cell receptor beta chain originates from a study of glioma-infiltrating T cells after dendritic cell vaccination listed by TCRdb under 2016. About the study as a whole: The cohort comprised approximately 15 glioblastoma patients from Phase I and II dendritic cell vaccination trials, 9 newly diagnosed and 6 with recurrent disease. In glioblastoma patients vaccinated with dendritic cells, deep sequencing of TCR beta CDR3 regions served to measure the amount of tumor-infiltrating lymphocytes and to compare repertoires between tumor and blood. TCR sequencing metrics, including TIL content and tumor-blood repertoire overlap, were correlated with survival after dendritic cell vaccination. Between the early 2000s and the early 2010s, patients were given autologous tumor lysate-pulsed dendritic cell vaccination. To make the vaccine, monocyte-derived dendritic cells were cultured for 6 to 8 days with IL-4 and GM-CSF and then pulsed overnight with autologous tumor lysate. Each patient got three intradermal injections of the dendritic cell vaccine, spaced at biweekly intervals, in the arm below the axilla.

Using the immunoSEQ assay, TCRB CDR3 regions were amplified from roughly 2 micrograms of genomic DNA, or from all available DNA when less than that was on hand. The multiplex PCR relied on 60 forward primers for TCR V beta segments and 13 reverse primers for J beta segments. Synthetic control templates were spiked into each sample at limiting dilution to estimate reads per starting template. Sequencing produced 87 bp reads on the Illumina HiSeq System. As for how the authors treated the data: PCR and sequencing errors were removed by merging closely related sequences with a nearest neighbor algorithm. TCR overlap was measured as the percentage of unique tumor TCR beta sequences that were also present in the peripheral blood of the same patient. TCRdb provides this immuneACCESS table in a form limited to in-frame rearrangements. Some clones are lacking; in checked studies, under half of them reflect an unresolved V gene, and why the rest are absent is not known. The DNA was the basis for D and trimming; V, J and clone size are from that table. Across this sample there are tens of thousands of clones, with roughly 83% seen only once. The ten largest clonotypes hold more than 15% of the sample.

This clone is regarded as medium-sized (0.01 to 0.1%). No cognate antigen has been identified for it. No clone much larger than this one lies a single base away; base qualities are absent. The time point label here, explained by the study, means: after dendritic cell vaccination, including at tumor progression/relapse. Patients were selected for having adequate residual fresh-frozen tumor tissue and more than two years of available survival data. An isocitrate dehydrogenase mutation was not carried by any of the glioblastoma patients, although molecular status was otherwise variable. PBMC were collected before vaccination, two weeks after the third vaccination, and at tumor progression if progression occurred. Genomic DNA was extracted with the Qiagen DNeasy Blood extraction Kit. Results the study describes overall, beyond this receptor: No direct relationship between TCR clonality and survival was found, suggesting a diverse polyclonal response may matter. After dendritic cell vaccination, a higher estimated pretreatment TIL content predicted longer time to progression and overall survival. The cohort was small and heterogeneous, with few patients having full blood and tumor sets and even fewer initial-recurrent tumor pairs. The TCR overlap response model with three groups was called speculative and said to need prospective validation.

Taken from the germline V gene, the CDR1 and CDR2 loops are ENHRY and SYGVKD. The CDR3 runs 16 residues from the cysteine to the phenylalanine. Only the CDR3 part of the read is kept: 48 bases, read in frame from the first base. Unmatched junction bases come to 8, with V trimmed by 9 bases and J by 0 bases. The sequencing here drew on blood, taken after dendritic cell vaccination. The chain was built from TRBV10-3 and TRBJ1-3, with TRBD1 matching 10 junction bases. The clonotype originates from a human donor with glioblastoma. The CDR3 protein is CAMGQGLFFSGNTIYF. The bases read TGTGCCATGGGACAGGGGCTCTTCTTCTCTGGAAACACCATATATTTT.